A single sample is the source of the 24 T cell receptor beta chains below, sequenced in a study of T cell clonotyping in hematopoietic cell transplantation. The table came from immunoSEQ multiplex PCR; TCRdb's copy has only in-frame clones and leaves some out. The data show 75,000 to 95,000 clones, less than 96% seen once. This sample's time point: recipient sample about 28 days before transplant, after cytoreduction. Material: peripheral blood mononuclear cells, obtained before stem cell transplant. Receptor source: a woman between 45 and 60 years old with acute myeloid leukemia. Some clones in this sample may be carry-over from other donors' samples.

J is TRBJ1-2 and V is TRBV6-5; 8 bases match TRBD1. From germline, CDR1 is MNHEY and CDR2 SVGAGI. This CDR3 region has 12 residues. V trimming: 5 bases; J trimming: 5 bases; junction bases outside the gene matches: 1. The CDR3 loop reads CASSQGAYGYTF. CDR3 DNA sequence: TGTGCCAGCAGTCAGGGGGCTTATGGCTACACCTTC.

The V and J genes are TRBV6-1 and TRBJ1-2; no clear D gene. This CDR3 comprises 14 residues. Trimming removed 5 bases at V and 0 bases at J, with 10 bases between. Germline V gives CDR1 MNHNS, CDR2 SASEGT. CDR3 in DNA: TGTGCCAGCAGTACCCAAATGGCTAACTATGGCTACACCTTC. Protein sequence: CASSTQMANYGYTF.

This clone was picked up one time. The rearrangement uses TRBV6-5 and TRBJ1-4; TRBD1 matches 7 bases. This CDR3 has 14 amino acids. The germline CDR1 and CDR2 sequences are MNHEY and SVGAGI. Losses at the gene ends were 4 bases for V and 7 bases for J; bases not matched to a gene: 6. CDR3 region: CASSLDRGREKLFF. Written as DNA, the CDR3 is TGTGCCAGCAGTTTGGATAGGGGGCGTGAAAAACTGTTTTTT.

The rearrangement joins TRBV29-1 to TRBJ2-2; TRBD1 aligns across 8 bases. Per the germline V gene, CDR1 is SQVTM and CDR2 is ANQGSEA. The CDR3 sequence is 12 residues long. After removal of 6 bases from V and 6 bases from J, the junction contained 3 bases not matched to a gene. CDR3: CSVTRGPGELFF. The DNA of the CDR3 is TGCAGCGTCACCAGGGGGCCCGGGGAGCTGTTTTTT.

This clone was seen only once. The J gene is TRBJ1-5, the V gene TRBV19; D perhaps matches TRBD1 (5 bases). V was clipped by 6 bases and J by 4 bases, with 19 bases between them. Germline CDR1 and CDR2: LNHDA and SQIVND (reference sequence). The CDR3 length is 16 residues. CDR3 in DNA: TGTGCCAGTAGCCCAAATCGGGGCAGGTCAAATCAGCCCCAGCATTTT. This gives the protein CASSPNRGRSNQPQHF.

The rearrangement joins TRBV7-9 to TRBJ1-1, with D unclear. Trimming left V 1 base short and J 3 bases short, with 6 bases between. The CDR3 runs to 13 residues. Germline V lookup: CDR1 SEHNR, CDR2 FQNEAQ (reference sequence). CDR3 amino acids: CASSLDVYTEAFF. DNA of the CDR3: TGTGCCAGCAGCTTAGACGTGTACACTGAAGCTTTCTTT.

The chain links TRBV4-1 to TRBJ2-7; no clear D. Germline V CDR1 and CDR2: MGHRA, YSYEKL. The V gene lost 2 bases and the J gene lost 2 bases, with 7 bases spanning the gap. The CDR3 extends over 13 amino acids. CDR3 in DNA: TGCGCCAGCAGCCAAACCCTGGCCTACGAGCAGTACTTC. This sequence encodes CASSQTLAYEQYF.

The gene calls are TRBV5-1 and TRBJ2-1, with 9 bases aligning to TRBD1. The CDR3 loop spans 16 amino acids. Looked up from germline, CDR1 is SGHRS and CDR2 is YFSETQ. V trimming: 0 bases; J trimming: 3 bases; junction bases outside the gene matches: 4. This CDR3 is CASSLAETGGYNEQFF. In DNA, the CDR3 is TGCGCCAGCAGCTTGGCCGAGACAGGGGGCTACAATGAGCAGTTCTTC.

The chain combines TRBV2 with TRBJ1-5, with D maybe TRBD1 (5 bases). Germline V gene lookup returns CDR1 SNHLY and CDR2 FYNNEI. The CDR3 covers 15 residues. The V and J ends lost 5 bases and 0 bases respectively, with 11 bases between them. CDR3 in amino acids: CASSQGSYSNQPQHF. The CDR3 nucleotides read TGTGCCAGCAGTCAGGGCTCTTATAGCAATCAGCCCCAGCATTTT.

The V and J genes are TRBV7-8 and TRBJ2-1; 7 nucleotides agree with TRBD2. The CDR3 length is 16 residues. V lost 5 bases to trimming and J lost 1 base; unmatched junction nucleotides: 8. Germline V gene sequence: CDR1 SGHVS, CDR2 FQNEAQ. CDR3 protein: CASSPGEGKSYNEQFF. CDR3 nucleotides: TGTGCCAGCAGCCCCGGGGAGGGGAAGTCCTACAATGAGCAGTTCTTC.

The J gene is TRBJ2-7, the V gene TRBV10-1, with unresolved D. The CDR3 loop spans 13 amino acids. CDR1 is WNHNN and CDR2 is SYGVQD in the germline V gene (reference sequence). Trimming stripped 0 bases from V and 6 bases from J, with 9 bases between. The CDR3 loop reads CASSESRSVEQYF. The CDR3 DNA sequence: TGCGCCAGCAGTGAGTCCCGAAGCGTCGAGCAGTACTTC.

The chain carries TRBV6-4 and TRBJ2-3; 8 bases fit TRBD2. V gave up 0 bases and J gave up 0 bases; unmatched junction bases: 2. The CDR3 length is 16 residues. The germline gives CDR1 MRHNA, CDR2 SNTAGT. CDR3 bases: TGTGCCAGCAGTGACTCGCTAGCGGGTAGCACAGATACGCAGTATTTT. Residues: CASSDSLAGSTDTQYF.

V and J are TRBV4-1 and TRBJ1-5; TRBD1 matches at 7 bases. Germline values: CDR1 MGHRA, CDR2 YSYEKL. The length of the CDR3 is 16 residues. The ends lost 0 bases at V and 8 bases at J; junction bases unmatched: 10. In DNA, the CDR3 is TGCGCCAGCAGCCAAGACAGACAGGGTGGCTTTAAGCCCCAGCATTTT. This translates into CASSQDRQGGFKPQHF.

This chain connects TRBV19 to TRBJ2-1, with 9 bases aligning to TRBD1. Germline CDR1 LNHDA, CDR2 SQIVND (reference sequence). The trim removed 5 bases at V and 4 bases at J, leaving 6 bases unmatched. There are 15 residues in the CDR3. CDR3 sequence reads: CASSAGTGLYNEQFF. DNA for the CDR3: TGTGCCAGTAGTGCCGGGACAGGGTTGTACAATGAGCAGTTCTTC.

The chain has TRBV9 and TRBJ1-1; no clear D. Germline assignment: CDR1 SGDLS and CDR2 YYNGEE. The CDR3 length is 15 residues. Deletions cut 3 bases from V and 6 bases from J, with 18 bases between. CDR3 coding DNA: TGTGCCAGCAGCGCACGTACATCGGGGATCGCTGAAGCTTTCTTT. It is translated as CASSARTSGIAEAFF.

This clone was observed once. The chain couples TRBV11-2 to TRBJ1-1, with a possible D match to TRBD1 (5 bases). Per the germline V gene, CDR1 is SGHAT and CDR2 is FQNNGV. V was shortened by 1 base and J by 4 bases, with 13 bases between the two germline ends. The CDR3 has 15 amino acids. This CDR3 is CASSLGQGVVTEAFF. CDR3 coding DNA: TGTGCCAGCAGCTTAGGGCAGGGTGTGGTCACTGAAGCTTTCTTT.

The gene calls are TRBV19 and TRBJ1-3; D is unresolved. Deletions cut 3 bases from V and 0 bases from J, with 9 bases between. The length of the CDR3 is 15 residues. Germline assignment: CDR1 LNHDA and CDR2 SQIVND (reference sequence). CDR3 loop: CASSIGQTSGNTIYF. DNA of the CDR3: TGTGCCAGTAGTATTGGGCAAACCTCTGGAAACACCATATATTTT.

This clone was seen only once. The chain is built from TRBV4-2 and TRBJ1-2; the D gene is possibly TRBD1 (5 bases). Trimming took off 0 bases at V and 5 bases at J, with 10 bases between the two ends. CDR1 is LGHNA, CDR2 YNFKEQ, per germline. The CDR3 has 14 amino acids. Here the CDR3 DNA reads TGTGCCAGCAGCCAAGAGAGGGGTAGGTATGGCTACACCTTC. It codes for CASSQERGRYGYTF.

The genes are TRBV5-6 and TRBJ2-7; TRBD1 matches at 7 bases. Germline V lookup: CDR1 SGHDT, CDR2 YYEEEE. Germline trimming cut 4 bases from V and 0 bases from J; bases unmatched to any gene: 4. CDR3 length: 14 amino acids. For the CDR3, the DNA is TGTGCCAGCAGCCCTCGGGACAGCTCCTACGAGCAGTACTTC. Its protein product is CASSPRDSSYEQYF.

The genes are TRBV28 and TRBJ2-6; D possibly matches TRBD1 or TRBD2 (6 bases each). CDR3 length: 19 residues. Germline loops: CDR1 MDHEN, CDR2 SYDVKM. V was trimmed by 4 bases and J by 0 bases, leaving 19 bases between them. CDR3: CASSSAPGGDSSGANVLTF. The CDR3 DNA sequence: TGTGCCAGCAGTTCAGCCCCCGGGGGCGACTCCTCTGGGGCCAACGTCCTGACTTTC.

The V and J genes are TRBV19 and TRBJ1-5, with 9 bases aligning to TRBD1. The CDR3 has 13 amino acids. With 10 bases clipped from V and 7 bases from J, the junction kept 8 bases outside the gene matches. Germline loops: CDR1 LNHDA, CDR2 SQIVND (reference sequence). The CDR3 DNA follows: TGTGCCACCCCGGGACAGGGTTTCCAGCCCCAGCATTTT. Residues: CATPGQGFQPQHF.

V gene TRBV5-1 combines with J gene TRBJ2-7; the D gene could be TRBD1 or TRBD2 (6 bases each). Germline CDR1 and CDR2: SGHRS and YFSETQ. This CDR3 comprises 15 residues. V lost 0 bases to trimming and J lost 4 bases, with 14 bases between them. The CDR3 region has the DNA TGCGCCAGCAGCTTGGCCGCCCTAGGGGGGTACGAGCAGTACTTC. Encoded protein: CASSLAALGGYEQYF.

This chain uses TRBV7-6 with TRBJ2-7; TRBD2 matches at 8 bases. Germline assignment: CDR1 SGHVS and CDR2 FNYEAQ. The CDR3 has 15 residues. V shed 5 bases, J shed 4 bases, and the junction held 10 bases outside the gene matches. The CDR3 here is CASSPVGRGVYEQYF. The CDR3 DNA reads TGTGCCAGCAGCCCAGTTGGGCGGGGGGTGTACGAGCAGTACTTC. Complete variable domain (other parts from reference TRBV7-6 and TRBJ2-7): GAGVSQSPRYKVTKRGQDVALRCDPISGHVSLYWYRQALGQGPEFLTYFNYEAQQDKSGLPNDRFSAERPEGSISTLTIQRTEQRDSAMYRCASSPVGRGVYEQYFGPGTRLTVT.

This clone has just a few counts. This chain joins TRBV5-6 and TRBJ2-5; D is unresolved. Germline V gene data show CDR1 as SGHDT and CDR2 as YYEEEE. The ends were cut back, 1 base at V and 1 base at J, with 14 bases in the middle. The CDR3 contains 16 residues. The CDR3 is CASSLYSAGSQETQYF. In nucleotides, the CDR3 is TGTGCCAGCAGCTTGTACTCGGCAGGCAGCCAAGAGACCCAGTACTTC.